The sequence of this T cell receptor (beta chain) was determined in a study of T cell repertoires in cytomegalovirus infection. Each CDR3 protein is one row after TCRdb ran MiXCR on the reads. The sample contains about 700,000 distinct CDR3 sequences, about 30% of which appear only once. Concerning this clonotype itself: Its antigen is unknown.

Per the germline V gene, CDR1 is SGDLS and CDR2 is YYNGEE. This CDR3 is built from 14 residues. J lost 5 bases, V lost 4 bases, and 4 bases had no gene match. The material was cultured PBMCs, obtained from culture after CMV antigen stimulation. The clonotype comes from a human donor in good health (CMV status not recorded). Some clones in this sample may be carry-over from other donors' samples. This chain joins TRBV9 and TRBJ2-1; TRBD2 matches 9 bases. CDR3 DNA: TGTGCCAGCAGCCCGACTAGCGGAGACAATGAGCAGTTCTTC. Amino acids: CASSPTSGDNEQFF.